The source of this T cell receptor beta chain is a study of human T cells and chemical hapten exposure. Study details: Mostly female patients had alopecia areata, totalis or universalis.

General observations from the study: Patch test score showed a positive correlation with PT1 expanded TCR counts.

This clonotype was found many times. The antigen is undetermined. As for time point: patch test 1, 2 weeks after DPC sensitization. Documented treatment: therapeutic diphenylcyclopropenone sensitization with weekly scalp DPC. Germline V gene data show CDR1 as LNHDA and CDR2 as SQIVND (reference sequence). The V end lost 5 bases, the J end lost 4 bases, and 6 bases lay between the germline ends. The CDR3 is made up of 12 amino acids. TCRdb recomputed calls from the RACE reads with MiXCR, one row per CDR3 protein. The data show 350,000 or so distinct CDR3 sequences, roughly 6.9% seen once. This clonotype was obtained from a young woman with alopecia areata. Some clones in this sample may be carry-over from other donors' samples. Sequenced material: whole blood, taken in connection with sensitization to the hapten diphenylcyclopropenone (DPC). The rearrangement links TRBV19 to TRBJ1-5; D is ambiguous. The CDR3 DNA reads TGTGCCAGTAGTGGCGGGAATCAGCCCCAGCATTTT. This encodes CASSGGNQPQHF.